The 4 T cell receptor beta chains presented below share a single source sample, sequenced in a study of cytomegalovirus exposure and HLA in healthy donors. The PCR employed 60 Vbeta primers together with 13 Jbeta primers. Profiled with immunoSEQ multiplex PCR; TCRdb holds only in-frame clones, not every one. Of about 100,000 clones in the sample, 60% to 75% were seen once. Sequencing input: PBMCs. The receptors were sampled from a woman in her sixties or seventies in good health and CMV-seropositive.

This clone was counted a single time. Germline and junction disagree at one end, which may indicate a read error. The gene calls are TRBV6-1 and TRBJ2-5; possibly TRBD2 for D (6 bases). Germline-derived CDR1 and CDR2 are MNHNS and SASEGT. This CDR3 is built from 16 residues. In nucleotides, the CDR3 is TGTGCCAGCAGTGAACGGGGGACGTACGGCCGAGAGGCCCAGTACTTC. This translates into CASSERGTYGREAQYF.

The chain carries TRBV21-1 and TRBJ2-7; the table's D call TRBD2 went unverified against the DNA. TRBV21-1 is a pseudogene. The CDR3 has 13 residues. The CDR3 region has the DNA TGTGCCAGCAGCCGACGGGAACACTACGAGCAGTACTTC. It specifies CASSRREHYEQYF.

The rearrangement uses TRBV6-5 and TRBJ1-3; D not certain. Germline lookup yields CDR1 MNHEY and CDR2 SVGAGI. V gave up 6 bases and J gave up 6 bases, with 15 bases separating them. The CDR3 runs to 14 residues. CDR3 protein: CASSRPDKENTIYF. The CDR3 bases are TGTGCCAGCAGCCGACCCGACAAGGAAAACACCATATATTTT.

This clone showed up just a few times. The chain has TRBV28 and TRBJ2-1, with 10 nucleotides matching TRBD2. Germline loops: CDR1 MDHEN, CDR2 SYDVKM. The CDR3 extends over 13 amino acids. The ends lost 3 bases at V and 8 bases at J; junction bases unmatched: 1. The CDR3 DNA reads TGTGCCAGCAGTTTTGGGACTAGCGATGAGCAGTTCTTC. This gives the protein CASSFGTSDEQFF.